The 32 T cell receptor beta chains below all came from one sample that was sequenced in a study of neurological immune-mediated disorders (dated by TCRdb to between 2018 and 2021). To prepare the library, 5' RACE was applied. TCRdb records Illumina HiSeq 2500 as the sequencer. The raw public reads went through TCRdb reprocessing: fastp at Q25, MiXCR clone calling, in-frame beta chains kept. CDR3 protein duplicates are merged, each entry listing the most common genes and DNA. The sample yields some 60,000 distinct CDR3 sequences; under 4.5% were counted once. Around 3.1% of the sample is in the top ten clones. Sequencing was done on a sample of PBMCs. The receptors stem from a woman in her twenties or thirties with multiple sclerosis.

This clonotype was picked up many times. The gene calls are TRBV5-5 and TRBJ2-7; 8 bases align to TRBD2. V trimming: 0 bases; J trimming: 7 bases; junction bases outside the gene matches: 0. This CDR3 has 12 amino acids. Per germline, CDR1 SGHKS and CDR2 YYEKEE (reference sequence). The CDR3 DNA is TGTGCCAGCAGCTTGGCGGGGGGGGAGCAGTACTTC. Protein product: CASSLAGGEQYF.

This clonotype was recorded many times. The rearrangement joins TRBV7-9 to TRBJ2-1, with TRBD2 identical over 10 bases. This CDR3 comprises 14 residues. In germline, CDR1 is SEHNR, CDR2 FQNEAQ (reference sequence). The V segment lost 10 bases and the J segment 5 bases; nucleotides outside the gene matches: 8. The CDR3 sequence is CATRGTSAHNEQFF. For the CDR3, the DNA is TGTGCCACGCGGGGGACTAGCGCCCACAATGAGCAGTTCTTC.

To note about this clonotype: This may arise from a read error, as a much more abundant clone is one base away. V is TRBV2 and J is TRBJ1-2; TRBD1 agrees at 7 bases. This CDR3 has 11 amino acids. V was pared by 8 bases and J by 4 bases, with 1 base of the junction left unmatched. Per the germline V gene, CDR1 is SNHLY and CDR2 is FYNNEI. CDR3: CASQGVYGYTF. CDR3 in DNA: TGTGCCAGCCAGGGGGTCTATGGCTACACCTTC.

In its sample, this clonotype was seen many times. The chain carries TRBV12-3 or TRBV12-4 and TRBJ2-2; D is perhaps TRBD1 (6 bases). The CDR3 extends over 16 amino acids. V was clipped by 8 bases and J by 1 base, with 17 bases between them. CDR3 DNA: TGTGCCAGCGGCATGGGGGCAGTACTGAACACCGGGGAGCTGTTTTTT. Its protein is CASGMGAVLNTGELFF.

This clonotype was seen at least ten times. The chain couples TRBV6-6 to TRBJ2-2, with TRBD2 matching 7 bases. The germline CDR1 and CDR2 sequences are MNHNY and SVGAGI (reference sequence). The length of the CDR3 is 14 residues. V was pared by 2 bases and J by 5 bases, with 2 bases of the junction left unmatched. In nucleotides, the CDR3 is TGTGCCAGCAGTTACAGGGAGGGAACCGGGGAGCTGTTTTTT. Its protein is CASSYREGTGELFF.

This clonotype was found many times. The chain links TRBV5-1 to TRBJ1-1, with TRBD1 identical over 7 bases. V dropped 0 bases and J dropped 5; count of bases not matched to a gene: 4. The germline V gene encodes CDR1 SGHRS and CDR2 YFSETQ. The CDR3 loop spans 14 amino acids. The CDR3 here is CASSLETGVTEAFF. In DNA form, the CDR3 reads TGCGCCAGCAGCTTGGAAACAGGGGTTACTGAAGCTTTCTTT.

Many counts were recorded for this clonotype. The conserved closing phenylalanine or tryptophan is absent in this CDR3, likely reflecting a read error. The rearrangement joins TRBV4-2 to TRBJ2-7, with 9 nucleotides matching TRBD1. The CDR3 is 16 residues long. V lost 2 bases and J lost 0; bases outside the gene matches: 5. The V gene's germline CDR1 is LGHNA and CDR2 YNFKEQ. The CDR3: CASSQTGGEPSYEQYN. Here the CDR3 DNA reads TGTGCCAGCAGCCAAACAGGGGGCGAACCCTCCTACGAGCAGTACAAC.

Ten or more counts support this clonotype. The chain employs TRBV20-1 and TRBJ2-7, with D unresolved. The germline V gene encodes CDR1 DFQATT and CDR2 SNEGSKA (reference sequence). Trimming removed 3 bases at V and 3 bases at J, with 9 bases between. The CDR3 runs to 12 residues. CDR3 region: CSARVEGYEQYF. CDR3 DNA: TGCAGTGCTAGGGTTGAAGGCTACGAGCAGTACTTC.

This clonotype was seen many times. The chain carries TRBV20-1 and TRBJ2-1; 7 bases align to TRBD2. CDR3 length: 12 residues. J lost 6 bases, V lost 8 bases, and 7 bases had no gene match. Germline assignment: CDR1 DFQATT and CDR2 SNEGSKA (reference sequence). CDR3 coding DNA: TGCAGTCCTGGGGGGGGAGGCAATGAGCAGTTCTTC. As protein: CSPGGGGNEQFF.

The sample holds many counts of this clonotype. At one of its ends the junction is not consistent with the germline gene, which may arise from a read error. This chain uses TRBV10-3 with TRBJ2-1; maybe TRBD2 (6 bases). From germline, CDR1 is ENHRY and CDR2 SYGVKD. The CDR3 contains 14 residues. CDR3 DNA sequence: TGTGCCACCAGTAGCGGCCTCTCCTACAATGAGCAGTTCTTC. Translation: CATSSGLSYNEQFF.

This clonotype was recorded at least ten times. The genes are TRBV5-1 and TRBJ1-3, with D hard to call. In germline, CDR1 is SGHRS, CDR2 YFSETQ. Trimming took 0 bases from V and 4 from J, leaving 8 bases between them. The CDR3 covers 14 residues. CDR3 sequence reads: CASSLGSAGNTIYF. CDR3 sequence (DNA): TGCGCCAGCAGCTTGGGATCGGCAGGAAACACCATATATTTT.

This clonotype was seen repeatedly, ten times or more. V is TRBV7-9 and J is TRBJ2-7; maybe TRBD1 (5 bases). The CDR3 totals 13 residues. Between the trimmed V and J ends, which lost 1 base and 2 bases, there was a span of 6 bases. Germline lookup yields CDR1 SEHNR and CDR2 FQNEAQ (reference sequence). In DNA, the CDR3 is TGTGCCAGCAGCTTAGGGGGCACCTACGAGCAGTACTTC. Protein: CASSLGGTYEQYF. Variable domain in full (rest from reference TRBV7-9 and TRBJ2-7): DTGVSQNPRHKITKRGQNVTFRCDPISEHNRLYWYRQTLGQGPEFLTYFQNEAQLEKSRLLSDRFSAERPKGSFSTLEIQRTEQGDSAMYLCASSLGGTYEQYFGPGTRLTVT.

This clonotype was recorded many times. The CDR3 DNA follows: TGTGCCACCAGTGATTTGGGGGTTGATCCCGGGGAGCTGTTTTTT. This codes for CATSDLGVDPGELFF. The chain recombines TRBV24-1 with TRBJ2-2; D is unclear. Trimming pared 0 bases from V and 6 bases from J, leaving 10 bases between. CDR1 and CDR2 (germline): KGHDR, SFDVKD. The CDR3 runs to 15 residues.

This clonotype was counted ten times or more. This chain uses TRBV5-1 with TRBJ1-2; 7 nucleotides match TRBD1. The junction had 4 bases not matched to a gene; V was cut back by 0 bases and J by 5 bases. CDR1 and CDR2 from the germline V gene are SGHRS and YFSETQ. This CDR3 is built from 14 residues. CDR3 in amino acids: CASSLGGTEYGYTF. The CDR3 coding sequence is TGCGCCAGCAGCTTGGGCGGGACAGAATATGGCTACACCTTC.

As to this clonotype: With a much larger clone just one base away, this may be a read error. The V call is TRBV18, the J call TRBJ2-1; D uncertain. The CDR3 contains 15 residues. Trimming left V 2 bases short and J 9 bases short, with 17 bases between. CDR1 and CDR2 (germline): KGHSH, LQKENI. CDR3: CASSPSSMFSAEQFF. DNA for the CDR3: TGTGCCAGCTCACCATCCTCAATGTTTTCCGCTGAGCAGTTCTTC.

The table lists this clonotype with many counts. The CDR3 region has the DNA TGCAGCGCCGGGACAGGGCCCTACGAGCAGTACTTC. Protein: CSAGTGPYEQYF. This chain links TRBV29-1 with TRBJ2-7, with TRBD1 matching over 9 bases. The trim removed 7 bases at V and 2 bases at J, leaving 3 bases unmatched. Germline V gene sequence: CDR1 SQVTM, CDR2 ANQGSEA. The CDR3 totals 12 residues.

This clonotype was observed many times. This chain connects TRBV10-2 to TRBJ2-2; D is ambiguous. Germline values: CDR1 WSHSY, CDR2 SAAADI. Deletions cut 2 bases from V and 4 bases from J, with 5 bases between. This CDR3 is 13 amino acids long. The CDR3: CASSEGLTGELFF. The DNA for the CDR3 is TGCGCCAGCAGTGAGGGTCTCACCGGGGAGCTGTTTTTT.

CDR3 bases: TGTGCCAGTAGCTCCGGGACAGACCCCTACAATGAGCAGTTCTTC. Translating it yields CASSSGTDPYNEQFF. The rearrangement joins TRBV19 to TRBJ2-1, with 7 bases fitting TRBD1. From germline, CDR1 is LNHDA and CDR2 SQIVND (reference sequence). The CDR3 contains 15 residues. V dropped 6 bases and J dropped 2; count of bases not matched to a gene: 7.

This clonotype was recorded many times. The gene calls are TRBV5-1 and TRBJ2-1, with 11 bases that match TRBD2. The CDR3 runs to 17 residues. Trimming at V came to 4 bases and at J to 5 bases, leaving 11 bases not matched to a gene. Germline V lookup: CDR1 SGHRS, CDR2 YFSETQ. The CDR3 DNA follows: TGCGCCAGCAGCCTGTACCCGGGACTAGCGGTTGACAATGAGCAGTTCTTC. Translation: CASSLYPGLAVDNEQFF.

This clonotype has ten or more counts. J is TRBJ2-4 and V is TRBV7-2, with D possibly called TRBD1 or TRBD2 (6 bases each). CDR3 length: 13 residues. V was pared by 3 bases and J by 8 bases, with 11 bases between. Germline V CDR1 and CDR2: SGHTA, FQGNSA. This CDR3 reads CASSFEGGHIQYF. CDR3 nucleotides: TGTGCCAGCAGCTTTGAGGGGGGCCACATTCAGTACTTC.

Notes on this clonotype: A much larger clone lies one base from this, so it may be a read error. This is likely a read error, given that the CDR3 carries no conserved phenylalanine or tryptophan at its end. The chain recombines TRBV6-1 with TRBJ1-5; D unclear. The V end lost 6 bases, the J end lost 5 bases, and 14 bases lay between the germline ends. This CDR3 comprises 14 residues. Germline CDR1 MNHNS, CDR2 SASEGT. The CDR3 spells CASRENTSYQPQHC. The DNA for the CDR3 is TGTGCCAGCAGAGAGAATACCTCCTATCAGCCCCAGCATTGT.

The chain is built from TRBV4-1 and TRBJ2-1; D not certain. The CDR3 consists of 15 residues. The V gene's germline CDR1 is MGHRA and CDR2 YSYEKL. Trimming pared 0 bases from V and 6 bases from J, leaving 12 bases between. Here the CDR3 DNA reads TGCGCCAGCAGCCAAGATGAATTAAGGATCAATGAGCAGTTCTTC. Translated, it gives CASSQDELRINEQFF.

This clonotype has ten or more counts. The chain is built from TRBV4-2 and TRBJ2-1; 10 nucleotides align to TRBD2. V lost 0 bases and J lost 3; bases outside the gene matches: 5. The length of the CDR3 is 17 residues. Germline V gene lookup returns CDR1 LGHNA and CDR2 YNFKEQ. The DNA for the CDR3 is TGTGCCAGCAGCCAAGAGCCTAGCGGGGGCCTCTACAATGAGCAGTTCTTC. It specifies CASSQEPSGGLYNEQFF.

In its sample, this clonotype was seen many times. The chain combines TRBV20-1 with TRBJ1-6, with 10 bases identical to TRBD1. The CDR3 length is 14 residues. J was trimmed by 7 bases and V by 2 bases; bases with no gene match: 2. Germline values: CDR1 DFQATT, CDR2 SNEGSKA (reference sequence). The DNA for the CDR3 is TGCAGTGCTAGAACGGACAGGGGGAATTCACCCCTCCACTTT. Protein sequence: CSARTDRGNSPLHF.

The table lists this clonotype with a few counts. The chain combines TRBV6-5 with TRBJ2-2, with D possibly TRBD2 on 7 matching bases. Trimming pared 11 bases from V and 3 bases from J, leaving 16 bases between. Germline CDR1 reads MNHEY; CDR2 reads SVGAGI. The CDR3 runs to 14 residues. The CDR3 loop is CAVRGALYTGELFF. The DNA for the CDR3 is TGTGCCGTACGGGGGGCCCTTTACACCGGGGAGCTGTTTTTT.

About this clonotype itself: This may stem from a read error, because a much larger clone lies one nucleotide away. This chain joins TRBV6-6 and TRBJ1-5; D possibly corresponds to TRBD1 (6 bases). The CDR3 loop spans 13 amino acids. Germline values: CDR1 MNHNY, CDR2 SVGAGI (reference sequence). The CDR3, as DNA: TGTGCCAGCAGAAACAGGGAAGGTCAGCCCCAGAATTTT. Amino acids: CASRNREGQPQNF.

The table lists this clonotype with a count of one. A read error may explain this, as a much larger clone is one base away. The V and J genes are TRBV6-5 and TRBJ1-5; the D gene is possibly TRBD1 (5 bases). The CDR3 loop spans 16 amino acids. Germline V gene data show CDR1 as MNHEY and CDR2 as SVGAGI. CDR3: CASSLVGGVDNQPQNF. The DNA of the CDR3 is TGTGCCAGCAGCTTAGTGGGAGGGGTCGACAATCAGCCCCAGAATTTT.

This clonotype was seen only a few times. The rearrangement joins TRBV20-1 to TRBJ2-7; maybe TRBD1 (6 bases). This CDR3 is built from 18 residues. Germline lookup yields CDR1 DFQATT and CDR2 SNEGSKA (reference sequence). With 6 bases removed from V and 2 bases from J, the gap between germline ends came to 29 bases. CDR3 in amino acids: CSAPIEGDRSVGPYEQYF. The CDR3 DNA is TGCAGTGCGCCGATAGAGGGGGATCGAAGTGTAGGCCCCTACGAGCAGTACTTC.

This clonotype has at least ten counts. This chain connects TRBV7-6 to TRBJ2-7, with 9 bases that match TRBD1. The CDR3 has 17 residues. With V trimmed by 3 bases and J by 3 bases, 12 bases remained unmatched. Germline CDR1 is SGHVS and CDR2 is FNYEAQ. CDR3 bases: TGTGCCAGCAGCTTGTCTACCGCCGGGACAGGGAGCTACGAGCAGTACTTC. Encoded protein: CASSLSTAGTGSYEQYF.

This clonotype was seen ten or more times. CDR3 nucleotide sequence: TGTGCCACCAGCAGAGGAGGTACAGCGGGTGAGGTTTACAATGAGCAGTTCTTC. Translated, it gives CATSRGGTAGEVYNEQFF. The genes are TRBV15 and TRBJ2-1; TRBD2 is a possible D gene (6 bases). The V end was cut by 1 base, the J end by 4 bases, with 20 bases between. This CDR3 is built from 18 residues. CDR1 and CDR2 (germline): LNHNV, YYDKDF (reference sequence).

This clonotype was recorded many times. The V and J genes are TRBV5-1 and TRBJ1-5; no clear D. Trimming pared 3 bases from V and 4 bases from J, leaving 11 bases between. Germline CDR1 SGHRS, CDR2 YFSETQ. The CDR3 spans 14 residues. The CDR3, as DNA: TGCGCCAGCAGCTGGGGAGACCGTAATCAGCCCCAGCATTTT. Residues: CASSWGDRNQPQHF.

There are many counts of this clonotype. V and J are TRBV10-2 and TRBJ2-3; D is possibly TRBD2 (5 bases). This CDR3 region has 14 residues. Germline CDR1 WSHSY, CDR2 SAAADI. Trimming took off 7 bases at V and 0 bases at J, with 11 bases between the two ends. DNA for the CDR3: TGCGCCAGCAAACTACTAGGGAGCACAGATACGCAGTATTTT. Translated: CASKLLGSTDTQYF.